This T cell receptor (beta chain) comes out of a study of CD8+CD57+ T cells in acquired aplastic anemia. Study-level findings and limits: Researchers reported that CD8+ Simpson's diversity was not significantly different in patients versus controls. The same twenty-nine CD8+ CDR3 sequences occurred in patients and in controls.

All sequencing subjects had displayed CD8+CD57+ cell expansion on flow cytometry. Every patient presented with severe acquired aplastic anemia. Patients had undergone no therapy by the time their blood was sampled. Genomic DNA constituted the template upon which TCR beta VDJ and CDR3 profiling was performed. One entry per CDR3 protein, called by TCRdb with MiXCR from the reads. The sample has some 170,000 distinct CDR3 sequences, more than 45% seen once. This CDR3 is 12 amino acids long. V was trimmed by 8 bases and J by 6 bases, leaving 11 bases between them. The germline gives CDR1 SGHTA, CDR2 FQGNSA. About this clonotype: The target antigen is unknown.

The specimen was sorted CD4+, CD8+, or CD8+CD57+ T cells (not recorded which) from PBMCs. This sequence originates from a human donor with aplastic anemia. J is TRBJ1-3 and V is TRBV7-2; the D gene is possibly TRBD1 (5 bases). The CDR3 coding sequence is TGTGCCAGCGGCCGCGGGACAAACACCATATATTTT. Amino acids: CASGRGTNTIYF.